Presented here are 20 T cell receptor beta chains from one specimen sequenced in a study of neurological immune-mediated disorders. MiXCR, applied by TCRdb to the 5' RACE reads, yields one record per CDR3 protein. The table lists 75,000 to 95,000 distinct CDR3 sequences, under 20% of them singletons. Material: PBMCs. These receptors were obtained from a woman aged 40 to 55 in good health.

This rearrangement joins TRBV18 to TRBJ2-2; D perhaps matches TRBD1 (6 bases). Trimming stripped 0 bases from V and 4 bases from J, with 12 bases between. Per the germline V gene, CDR1 is KGHSH and CDR2 is LQKENI. The CDR3 length is 16 residues. CDR3 loop: CASSPPPGVFTGELFF. CDR3 in DNA: TGTGCCAGCTCACCACCGCCAGGGGTATTCACCGGGGAGCTGTTTTTT.

The rearrangement uses TRBV2 and TRBJ2-1; 14 nucleotides agree with TRBD2. This CDR3 contains 17 residues. The junction had 4 bases not matched to a gene; V was cut back by 6 bases and J by 0 bases. Germline V CDR1 and CDR2: SNHLY, FYNNEI. CDR3 nucleotide sequence: TGTGCCAGCAGGATGACTAGCGGGGGGGCCTCCTACAATGAGCAGTTCTTC. Protein product: CASRMTSGGASYNEQFF.

Written as DNA, the CDR3 is TGTGCCAGCGGAGACAAGGCTCTTCGAGTTGGCGAGCAGTACTTC. Encoded protein: CASGDKALRVGEQYF. The rearrangement joins TRBV12-3 or TRBV12-4 to TRBJ2-7; D is undetermined. This CDR3 is 15 amino acids long. Trimming removed 8 bases from V and 6 bases from J, with 23 bases in between.

The gene calls are TRBV24-1 and TRBJ2-3; D is possibly TRBD2 (6 bases). V gave up 5 bases and J gave up 4 bases, with 12 bases separating them. The germline gives CDR1 KGHDR, CDR2 SFDVKD. The CDR3 covers 14 residues. CDR3 nucleotide sequence: TGTGCCACCAGTGCCCCGACTAGTGCAGATACGCAGTATTTT. It specifies CATSAPTSADTQYF.

This clonotype was seen many times. This chain joins TRBV4-3 and TRBJ2-7; tentative D call: TRBD2 (6 bases). The V end lost 1 base, the J end lost 3 bases, and 16 bases lay between the germline ends. The CDR3 contains 16 residues. Germline-derived CDR1 and CDR2 are LGHNA and YSLEER. DNA of the CDR3: TGCGCCAGCAGCCAAGCGGCCGGGACTGATTACTACGAGCAGTACTTC. It yields the protein CASSQAAGTDYYEQYF.

This clonotype was detected many times. The chain uses TRBV14 and TRBJ2-1; D not resolved. This CDR3 is built from 15 residues. Between the trimmed V and J ends, which lost 3 bases and 2 bases, there was a span of 11 bases. In germline, CDR1 is SGHDN, CDR2 FVKESK. As DNA, the CDR3 is TGTGCCAGCAGCCAGCGAGGATCCCCCTACAATGAGCAGTTCTTC. This codes for CASSQRGSPYNEQFF.

This clonotype was detected ten times or more. The chain is built from TRBV28 and TRBJ1-2; a weak D match, TRBD1 (5 bases). This CDR3 has 12 amino acids. The V gene's germline CDR1 is MDHEN and CDR2 SYDVKM. V was clipped by 1 base and J by 7 bases, with 7 bases between them. The CDR3 region is CASSLSGGGYTF. The CDR3 nucleotides read TGTGCCAGCAGTTTATCTGGGGGTGGCTACACCTTC.

This clonotype was recorded at least ten times. The CDR3 DNA is TGTGCCAGCAGCCTGCGGACGCAAGATACGCAGTATTTT. Translated, it gives CASSLRTQDTQYF. The chain couples TRBV7-3 to TRBJ2-3; D is uncertain. The CDR3 sequence is 13 residues long. Trimming pared 5 bases from V and 5 bases from J, leaving 11 bases between. CDR1 is SGHTA, CDR2 FQGTGA, per germline.

As for this clonotype: Since a much larger clone is just one base distant, this may be a read error. Here the CDR3 DNA reads TGTGCCAGCAGCTTCGCCGCGAGAGTGACGACTAATGAGCAGTTCTTC. The encoded protein is CASSFAARVTTNEQFF. This sequence joins TRBV7-2 and TRBJ2-1; no definite D call. Germline CDR1 SGHTA, CDR2 FQGNSA. V dropped 3 bases and J dropped 7 bases, with 19 bases sitting between them. This CDR3 comprises 16 residues.

This clonotype was picked up many times. The chain uses TRBV27 and TRBJ2-3; 9 nucleotides agree with TRBD2. The length of the CDR3 is 16 residues. CDR1 is MNHEY, CDR2 SMNVEV, per germline (reference sequence). The junction had 5 bases not matched to a gene; V was cut back by 4 bases and J by 0 bases. The chain's CDR3 is CASSSIAGASTDTQYF. CDR3 in DNA: TGTGCCAGCAGTTCAATAGCGGGGGCTAGCACAGATACGCAGTATTTT.

The chain links TRBV7-2 to TRBJ2-2, with TRBD2 identical over 13 bases. The germline CDR1 and CDR2 sequences are SGHTA and FQGNSA. CDR3 length: 18 amino acids. Trimming at V came to 5 bases and at J to 0 bases, leaving 6 bases not matched to a gene. CDR3 residues: CASSITSGGAANTGELFF. CDR3 sequence (DNA): TGTGCCAGCAGCATTACTAGCGGGGGGGCCGCGAACACCGGGGAGCTGTTTTTT.

Ten or more counts support this clonotype. The chain couples TRBV2 to TRBJ1-5; 9 bases are shared with TRBD1. In germline, CDR1 is SNHLY, CDR2 FYNNEI. J lost 2 bases, V lost 6 bases, and 11 bases had no gene match. The CDR3 spans 17 residues. The CDR3 loop reads CASSGTGYFIGNQPQHF. CDR3 in DNA: TGTGCCAGCAGCGGGACAGGGTACTTTATAGGCAATCAGCCCCAGCATTTT.

This clonotype was counted many times. The chain is built from TRBV20-1 and TRBJ2-2; the D is unclear. The CDR3 is 13 amino acids. V was trimmed by 1 base and J by 4 bases, leaving 7 bases between them. From germline, CDR1 is DFQATT and CDR2 SNEGSKA (reference sequence). The CDR3 region is CSARVRPTGELFF. Written as DNA, the CDR3 is TGCAGTGCTAGAGTCCGTCCCACCGGGGAGCTGTTTTTT.

The sample holds many counts of this clonotype. This rearrangement joins TRBV6-2 or TRBV6-3 to TRBJ1-2; no definite D call. CDR1 is MNHEY, CDR2 SVGEGT, per germline. The CDR3 consists of 14 residues. V lost 5 bases, J lost 5 bases, and 15 bases lay in between. The CDR3 DNA reads as TGTGCCAGCAGTCAGAGCAGCGAAGCTTATGGCTACACCTTC. Translating gives CASSQSSEAYGYTF.

This clonotype was counted at least ten times. V is TRBV6-1 and J is TRBJ2-5, with D maybe TRBD1 (5 bases). Germline assignment: CDR1 MNHNS and CDR2 SASEGT. Trimming removed 8 bases at V and 2 bases at J, with 15 bases between. This CDR3 region has 14 residues. This CDR3 reads CASFSGAYQETQYF. As DNA, the CDR3 is TGTGCCAGCTTCTCTGGGGCCTATCAAGAGACCCAGTACTTC.

V usage is TRBV5-1 and J usage is TRBJ1-5; 7 positions agree with TRBD1. Germline V gene data show CDR1 as SGHRS and CDR2 as YFSETQ. The CDR3 covers 13 residues. Germline trimming cut 4 bases from V and 4 bases from J; bases unmatched to any gene: 2. DNA for the CDR3: TGCGCCAGCAGCCTCAGGGGGAATCAGCCCCAGCATTTT. Encoded protein: CASSLRGNQPQHF. The full variable domain, in which reference TRBV5-1 and TRBJ1-5 provide the parts outside the CDR3, is KAGVTQTPRYLIKTRGQQVTLSCSPISGHRSVSWYQQTPGQGLQFLFEYFSETQRNKGNFPGRFSGRQFSNSRSEMNVSTLELGDSALYLCASSLRGNQPQHFGDGTRLSIL.

The gene calls are TRBV20-1 and TRBJ1-2; unclear D gene. The CDR3 runs to 13 residues. Trimming pared 6 bases from V and 2 bases from J, leaving 13 bases between. Germline V gene sequence: CDR1 DFQATT, CDR2 SNEGSKA (reference sequence). CDR3: CSALDRLNYGYTF. For the CDR3, the DNA is TGCAGTGCATTAGACCGTTTAAACTATGGCTACACCTTC.

This clonotype was counted at least ten times. The CDR3 DNA reads as TGTGCCATCAGTGCGGGGACAGCGGATGACAATGAGCAGTTCTTC. Residues: CAISAGTADDNEQFF. The rearrangement links TRBV10-3 to TRBJ2-1, with 7 bases lining up with TRBD1. The V gene end was trimmed by 4 bases and the J gene end by 5 bases; junction bases not matched to a gene: 8. The germline gives CDR1 ENHRY, CDR2 SYGVKD. This CDR3 region has 15 residues.

Details on this clonotype: Germline and junction disagree at one end, which may indicate a read error. The chain joins TRBV6-2 or TRBV6-3 to TRBJ1-5; D gene uncertain. This CDR3 spans 13 amino acids. Per germline, CDR1 MNHEY and CDR2 SVGEGT. CDR3 sequence (DNA): TGTGCCAGCAGTTACTCGACCAATCAGCACCAGCATTTT. Residues: CASSYSTNQHQHF.

This clonotype was counted at least ten times. The chain couples TRBV28 to TRBJ2-5; tentatively, D is TRBD1 (9 bases). Trimming stripped 5 bases from V and 1 base from J, with 26 bases between. Germline-derived CDR1 and CDR2 are MDHEN and SYDVKM. The CDR3 sequence is 19 residues long. CDR3 in amino acids: CASSRDRVRSGAFQETQYF. Written as DNA, the CDR3 is TGTGCCAGCAGTCGGGACAGGGTCCGTAGCGGGGCCTTCCAAGAGACCCAGTACTTC.